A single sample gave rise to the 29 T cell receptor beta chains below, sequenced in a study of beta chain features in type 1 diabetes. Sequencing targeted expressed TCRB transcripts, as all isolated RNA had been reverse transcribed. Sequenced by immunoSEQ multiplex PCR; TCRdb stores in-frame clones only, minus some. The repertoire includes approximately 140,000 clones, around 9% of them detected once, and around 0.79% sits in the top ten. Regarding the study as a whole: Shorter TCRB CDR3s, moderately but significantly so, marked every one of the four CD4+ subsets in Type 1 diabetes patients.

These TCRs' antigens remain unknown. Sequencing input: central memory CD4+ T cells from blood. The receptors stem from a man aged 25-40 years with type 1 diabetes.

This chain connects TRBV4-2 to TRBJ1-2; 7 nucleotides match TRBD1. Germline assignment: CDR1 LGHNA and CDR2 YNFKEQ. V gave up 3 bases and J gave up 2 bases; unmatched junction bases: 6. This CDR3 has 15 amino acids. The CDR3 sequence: CASSQGTELNYGYTF. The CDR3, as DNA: TGTGCCAGCAGCCAGGGGACAGAGCTAAACTATGGCTACACCTTC.

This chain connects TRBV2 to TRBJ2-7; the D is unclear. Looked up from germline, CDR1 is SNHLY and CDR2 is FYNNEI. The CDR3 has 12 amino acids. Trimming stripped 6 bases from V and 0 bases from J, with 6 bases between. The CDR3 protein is CASRSDSYEQYF. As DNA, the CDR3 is TGTGCCAGCAGGAGCGACTCCTACGAGCAGTACTTC.

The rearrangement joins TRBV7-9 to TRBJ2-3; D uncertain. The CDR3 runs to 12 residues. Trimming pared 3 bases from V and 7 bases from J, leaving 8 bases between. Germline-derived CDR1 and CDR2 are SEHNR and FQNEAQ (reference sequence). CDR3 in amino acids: CASSFLQNTQYF. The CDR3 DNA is TGTGCCAGCAGCTTTCTACAGAATACGCAGTATTTT.

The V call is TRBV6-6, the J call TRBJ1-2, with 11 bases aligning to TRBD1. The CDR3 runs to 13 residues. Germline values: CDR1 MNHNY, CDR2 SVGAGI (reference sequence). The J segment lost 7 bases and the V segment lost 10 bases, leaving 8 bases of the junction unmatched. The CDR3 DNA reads TGTGCCATTACCCGGACAGGGGGCATTGGCTACACCTTC. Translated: CAITRTGGIGYTF.

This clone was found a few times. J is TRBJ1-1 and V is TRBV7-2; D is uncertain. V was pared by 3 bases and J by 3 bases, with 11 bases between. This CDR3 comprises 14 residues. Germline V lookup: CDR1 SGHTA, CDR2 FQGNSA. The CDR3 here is CASSFDFRDTEAFF. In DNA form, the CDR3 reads TGTGCCAGCAGCTTTGATTTTCGGGACACTGAAGCTTTCTTT.

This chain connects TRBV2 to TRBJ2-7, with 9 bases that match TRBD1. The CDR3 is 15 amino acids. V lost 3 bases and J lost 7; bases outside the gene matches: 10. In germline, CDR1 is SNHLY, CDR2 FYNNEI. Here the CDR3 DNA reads TGTGCCAGCAGTGATCTTGAGTACAGGGGGCAGGAGCAGTACTTC. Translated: CASSDLEYRGQEQYF. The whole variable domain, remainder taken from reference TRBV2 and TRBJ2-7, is EPEVTQTPSHQVTQMGQEVILRCVPISNHLYFYWYRQILGQKVEFLVSFYNNEISEKSEIFDDQFSVERPDGSNFTLKIRSTKLEDSAMYFCASSDLEYRGQEQYFGPGTRLTVT.

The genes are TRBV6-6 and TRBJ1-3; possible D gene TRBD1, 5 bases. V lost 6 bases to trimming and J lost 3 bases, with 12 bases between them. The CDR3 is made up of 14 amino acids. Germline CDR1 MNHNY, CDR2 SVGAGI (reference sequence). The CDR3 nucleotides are TGTGCCAGCAGCTCCTCAGGGTTTGGAAACACCATATATTTT. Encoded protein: CASSSSGFGNTIYF.

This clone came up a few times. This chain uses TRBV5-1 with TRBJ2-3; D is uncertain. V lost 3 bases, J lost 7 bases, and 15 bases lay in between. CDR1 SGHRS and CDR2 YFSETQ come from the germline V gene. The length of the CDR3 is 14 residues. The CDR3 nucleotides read TGCGCCAGCAGCTCCGGGTCTCACGTCAATACGCAGTATTTT. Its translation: CASSSGSHVNTQYF.

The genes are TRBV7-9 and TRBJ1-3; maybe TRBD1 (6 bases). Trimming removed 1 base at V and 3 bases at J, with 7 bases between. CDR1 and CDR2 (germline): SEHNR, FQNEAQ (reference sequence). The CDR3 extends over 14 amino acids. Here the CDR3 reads CASSLDRVGNTIYF. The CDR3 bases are TGTGCCAGCAGCTTAGACAGGGTTGGAAACACCATATATTTT.

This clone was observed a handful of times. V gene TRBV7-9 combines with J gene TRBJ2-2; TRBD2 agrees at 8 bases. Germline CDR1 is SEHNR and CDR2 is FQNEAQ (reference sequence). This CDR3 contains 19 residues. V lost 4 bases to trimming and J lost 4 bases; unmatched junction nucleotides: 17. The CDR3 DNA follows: TGTGCCAGCAGCTCCACCACTAGCGGACGGCCAACTTCCACCGGGGAGCTGTTTTTT. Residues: CASSSTTSGRPTSTGELFF.

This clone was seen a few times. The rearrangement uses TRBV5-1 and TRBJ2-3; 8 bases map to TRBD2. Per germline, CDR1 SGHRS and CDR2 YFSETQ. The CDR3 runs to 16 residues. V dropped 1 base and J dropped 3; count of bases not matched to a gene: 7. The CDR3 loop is CASSLTLAGPTDTQYF. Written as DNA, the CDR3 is TGCGCCAGCAGCTTGACCTTAGCGGGACCTACAGATACGCAGTATTTT.

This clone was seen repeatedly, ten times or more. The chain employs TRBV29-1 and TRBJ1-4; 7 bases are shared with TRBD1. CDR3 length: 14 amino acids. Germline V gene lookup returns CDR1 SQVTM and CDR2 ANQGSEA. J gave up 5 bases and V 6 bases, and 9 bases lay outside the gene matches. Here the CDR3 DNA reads TGCAGCGTCGCAGCCGGGACAGCCAATGAAAAACTGTTTTTT. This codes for CSVAAGTANEKLFF.

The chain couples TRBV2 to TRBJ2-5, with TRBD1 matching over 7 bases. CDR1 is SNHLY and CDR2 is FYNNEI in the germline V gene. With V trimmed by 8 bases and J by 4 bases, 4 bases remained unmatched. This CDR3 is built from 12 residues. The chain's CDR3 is CASRRQGETQYF. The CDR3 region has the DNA TGTGCCAGCCGCCGACAGGGAGAGACCCAGTACTTC.

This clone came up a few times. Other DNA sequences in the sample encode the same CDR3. This CDR3 is CASSLGLAKETQYF. The CDR3 DNA sequence: TGTGCCAGCAGCTTGGGACTAGCGAAAGAGACCCAGTACTTC. The rearrangement links TRBV7-9 to TRBJ2-5; 10 bases agree with TRBD2. Germline loops: CDR1 SEHNR, CDR2 FQNEAQ (reference sequence). The CDR3 is 14 residues long. V was clipped by 3 bases and J by 3 bases; unmatched bases: 1. Full variable domain (rest looked up from reference TRBV7-9 and TRBJ2-5): DTGVSQNPRHKITKRGQNVTFRCDPISEHNRLYWYRQTLGQGPEFLTYFQNEAQLEKSRLLSDRFSAERPKGSFSTLEIQRTEQGDSAMYLCASSLGLAKETQYFGPGTRLLVL.

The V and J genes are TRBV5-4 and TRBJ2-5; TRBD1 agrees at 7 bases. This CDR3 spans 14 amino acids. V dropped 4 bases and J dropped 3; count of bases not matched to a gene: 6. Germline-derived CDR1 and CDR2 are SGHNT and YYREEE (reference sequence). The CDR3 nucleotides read TGTGCCAGCAGCACGACAGGGTCTGAAGAGACCCAGTACTTC. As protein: CASSTTGSEETQYF.

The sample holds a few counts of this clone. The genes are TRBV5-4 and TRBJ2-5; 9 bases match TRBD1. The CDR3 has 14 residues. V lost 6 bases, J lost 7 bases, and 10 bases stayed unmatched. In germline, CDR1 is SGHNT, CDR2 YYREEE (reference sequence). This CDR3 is CASTPGQGTGTQYF. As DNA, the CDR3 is TGTGCCAGCACCCCGGGACAGGGAACTGGGACCCAGTACTTC. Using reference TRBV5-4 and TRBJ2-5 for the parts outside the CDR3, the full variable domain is ETGVTQSPTHLIKTRGQQVTLRCSSQSGHNTVSWYQQALGQGPQFIFQYYREEENGRGNFPPRFSGLQFPNYSSELNVNALELDDSALYLCASTPGQGTGTQYFGPGTRLLVL.

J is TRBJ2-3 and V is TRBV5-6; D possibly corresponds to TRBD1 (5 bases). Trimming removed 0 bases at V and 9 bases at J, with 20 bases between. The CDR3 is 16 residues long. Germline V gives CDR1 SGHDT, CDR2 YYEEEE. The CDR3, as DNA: TGTGCCAGCAGCTTGGAAGCCTCGAGGCAACAGGCGACGCAGTATTTT. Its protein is CASSLEASRQQATQYF.

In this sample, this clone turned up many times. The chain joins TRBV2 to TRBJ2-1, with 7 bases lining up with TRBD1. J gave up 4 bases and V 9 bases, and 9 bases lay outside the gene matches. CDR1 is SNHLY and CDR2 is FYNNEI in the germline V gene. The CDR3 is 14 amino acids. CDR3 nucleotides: TGTGCCAGAGACAGGGCTGAAACTTACAATGAGCAGTTCTTC. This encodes CARDRAETYNEQFF.

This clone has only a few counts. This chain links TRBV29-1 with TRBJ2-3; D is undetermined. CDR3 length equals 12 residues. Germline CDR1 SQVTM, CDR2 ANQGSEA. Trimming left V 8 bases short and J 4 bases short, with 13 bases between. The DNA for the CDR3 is TGCAGCCTCCGGGTGACTTCAGATACGCAGTATTTT. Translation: CSLRVTSDTQYF.

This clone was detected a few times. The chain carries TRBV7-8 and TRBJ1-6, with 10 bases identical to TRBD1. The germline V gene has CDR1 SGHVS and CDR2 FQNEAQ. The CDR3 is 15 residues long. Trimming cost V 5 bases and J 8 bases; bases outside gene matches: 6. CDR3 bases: TGTGCCAGCAGCGGCACCGGGACAGGGGATTCACCCCTCCACTTT. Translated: CASSGTGTGDSPLHF. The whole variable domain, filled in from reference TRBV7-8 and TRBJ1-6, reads GAGVSQSPRYKVAKRGQDVALRCDPISGHVSLFWYQQALGQGPEFLTYFQNEAQLDKSGLPSDRFFAERPEGSVSTLKIQRTQQEDSAVYLCASSGTGTGDSPLHFGNGTRLTVT.

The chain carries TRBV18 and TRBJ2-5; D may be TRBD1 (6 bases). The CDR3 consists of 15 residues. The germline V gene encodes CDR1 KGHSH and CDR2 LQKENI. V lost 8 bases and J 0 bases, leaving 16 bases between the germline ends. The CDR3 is CASALQGVDQETQYF. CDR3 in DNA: TGTGCCAGCGCTTTACAGGGTGTCGACCAAGAGACCCAGTACTTC. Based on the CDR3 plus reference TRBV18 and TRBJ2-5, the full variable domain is NAGVMQNPRHLVRRRGQEARLRCSPMKGHSHVYWYRQLPEEGLKFMVYLQKENIIDESGMPKERFSAEFPKEGPSILRIQQVVRGDSAAYFCASALQGVDQETQYFGPGTRLLVL.

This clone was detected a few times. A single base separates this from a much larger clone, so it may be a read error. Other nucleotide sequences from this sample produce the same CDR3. The CDR3 sequence: CASSSGTDTQYF. The CDR3 bases are TGTGCCAGCAGTTCTGGCACAGATACGCAGTATTTT. The rearrangement joins TRBV7-3 to TRBJ2-3; no reliable D call. The germline CDR1 and CDR2 sequences are SGHTA and FQGTGA. The CDR3 is 12 residues long. V lost 6 bases, J lost 1 base, and 5 bases lay in between.

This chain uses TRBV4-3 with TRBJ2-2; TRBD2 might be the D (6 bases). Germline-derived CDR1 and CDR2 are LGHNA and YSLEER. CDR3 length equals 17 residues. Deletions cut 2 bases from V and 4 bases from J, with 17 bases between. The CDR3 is CASSQRTPGEGTGELFF. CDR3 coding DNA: TGCGCCAGCAGCCAACGGACCCCGGGGGAAGGCACCGGGGAGCTGTTTTTT.

In DNA, the CDR3 is TGTGCCTATAAGAATAGCGGGGCCACAGATACGCAGTATTTT. Protein product: CAYKNSGATDTQYF. This sequence joins TRBV5-4 and TRBJ2-3; TRBD2 matches 8 bases. CDR1 is SGHNT, CDR2 YYREEE, per germline (reference sequence). The junction had 9 bases not matched to a gene; V was cut back by 10 bases and J by 2 bases. The CDR3 runs 14 residues. Full variable domain (outside the CDR3, taken from reference TRBV5-4 and TRBJ2-3): ETGVTQSPTHLIKTRGQQVTLRCSSQSGHNTVSWYQQALGQGPQFIFQYYREEENGRGNFPPRFSGLQFPNYSSELNVNALELDDSALYLCAYKNSGATDTQYFGPGTRLTVL.

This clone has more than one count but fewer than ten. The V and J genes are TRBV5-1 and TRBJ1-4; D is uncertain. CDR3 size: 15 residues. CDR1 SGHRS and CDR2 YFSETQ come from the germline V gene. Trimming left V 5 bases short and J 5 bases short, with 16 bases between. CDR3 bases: TGCGCCAGCAGTTTTAAGGGTGCGGGAAATGAAAAACTGTTTTTT. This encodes CASSFKGAGNEKLFF.

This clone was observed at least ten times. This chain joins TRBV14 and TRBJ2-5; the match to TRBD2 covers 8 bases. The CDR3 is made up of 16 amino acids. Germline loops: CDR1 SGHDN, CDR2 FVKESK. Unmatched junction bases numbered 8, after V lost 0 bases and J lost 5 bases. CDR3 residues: CASSQDAGLVSETQYF. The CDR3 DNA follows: TGTGCCAGCAGCCAAGATGCGGGACTAGTTTCGGAGACCCAGTACTTC. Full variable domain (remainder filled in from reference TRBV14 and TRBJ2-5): EAGVTQFPSHSVIEKGQTVTLRCDPISGHDNLYWYRRVMGKEIKFLLHFVKESKQDESGMPNNRFLAERTGGTYSTLKVQPAELEDSGVYFCASSQDAGLVSETQYFGPGTRLLVL.

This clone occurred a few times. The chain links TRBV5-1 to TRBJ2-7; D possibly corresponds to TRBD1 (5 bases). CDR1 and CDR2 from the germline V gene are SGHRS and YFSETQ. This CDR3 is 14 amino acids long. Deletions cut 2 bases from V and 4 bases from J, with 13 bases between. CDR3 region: CASSFQGGLYEQYF. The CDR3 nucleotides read TGCGCCAGCAGCTTTCAGGGCGGATTATACGAGCAGTACTTC.

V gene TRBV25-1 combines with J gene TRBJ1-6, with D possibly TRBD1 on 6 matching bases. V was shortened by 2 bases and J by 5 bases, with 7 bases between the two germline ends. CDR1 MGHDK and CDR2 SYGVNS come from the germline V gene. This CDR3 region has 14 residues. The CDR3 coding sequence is TGTGCCAGCAGTGAACCAGGGGATAATTCACCCCTCCACTTT. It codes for CASSEPGDNSPLHF.

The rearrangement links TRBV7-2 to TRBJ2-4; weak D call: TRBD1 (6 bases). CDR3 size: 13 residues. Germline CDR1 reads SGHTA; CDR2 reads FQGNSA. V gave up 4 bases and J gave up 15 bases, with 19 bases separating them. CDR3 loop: CASSSRGQGPLYF. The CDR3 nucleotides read TGTGCCAGCAGCTCCCGAGGGCAGGGGCCTCTGTACTTC.